This T cell receptor beta chain was observed in a study of blood T cell repertoires in COVID-19. CDR1 and CDR2 from the germline V gene are SGHKS and YYEKEE (reference sequence). CDR3 length: 13 amino acids. V lost 0 bases and J lost 4, with 8 bases in between. This clone was seen a single time. Methods used by the authors: The assay estimated nucleated cells by amplifying reference gene primers. The repertoire was sequenced with immunoSEQ multiplex PCR; TCRdb's copy has only in-frame clones and lacks some. That table supplies the V and J calls and clone size; D and trimming were determined from the DNA. The sample has fewer than 300,000 clones, around 87% seen once.

Sequencing was carried out using peripheral blood. The chain combines TRBV5-5 with TRBJ2-7, with D hard to call. The clonotype comes from a woman aged 35 to 49 who had recovered from COVID-19. The DNA of the CDR3 is TGTGCCAGCAGCTTGGGTGTGGCTTACGAGCAGTACTTC. Translation gives CASSLGVAYEQYF.